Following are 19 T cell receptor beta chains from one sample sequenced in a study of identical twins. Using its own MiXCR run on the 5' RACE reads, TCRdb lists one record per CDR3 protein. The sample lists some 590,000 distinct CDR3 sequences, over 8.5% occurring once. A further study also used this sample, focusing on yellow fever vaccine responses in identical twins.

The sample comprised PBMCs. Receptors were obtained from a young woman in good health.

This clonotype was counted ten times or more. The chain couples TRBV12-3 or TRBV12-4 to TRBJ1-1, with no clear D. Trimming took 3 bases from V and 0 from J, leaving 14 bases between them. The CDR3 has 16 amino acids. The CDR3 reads CASSFAPPPMNTEAFF. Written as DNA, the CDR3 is TGTGCCAGCAGTTTTGCGCCTCCACCCATGAACACTGAAGCTTTCTTT.

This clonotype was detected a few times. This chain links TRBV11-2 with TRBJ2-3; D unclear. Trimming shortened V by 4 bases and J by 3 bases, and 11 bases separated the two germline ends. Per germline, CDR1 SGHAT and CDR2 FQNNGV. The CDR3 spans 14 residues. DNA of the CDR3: TGTGCCAGCAGCTCCCACTCAGGAACAGATACGCAGTATTTT. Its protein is CASSSHSGTDTQYF.

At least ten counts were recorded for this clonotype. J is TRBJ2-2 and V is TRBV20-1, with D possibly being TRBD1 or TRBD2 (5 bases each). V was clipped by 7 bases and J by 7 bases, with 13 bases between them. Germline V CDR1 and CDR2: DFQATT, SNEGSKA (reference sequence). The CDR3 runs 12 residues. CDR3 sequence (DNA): TGCAGTGGGTCGAGGGGCCTCGGGGAGCTGTTTTTT. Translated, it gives CSGSRGLGELFF.

CDR3 protein: CASSSPLGGPYTGELFF. The DNA of the CDR3 is TGTGCCAGCAGCTCCCCCCTGGGGGGACCATACACCGGGGAGCTGTTTTTT. J is TRBJ2-2 and V is TRBV7-3, with a weak D call TRBD2 (6 bases). Trimming removed 4 bases from V and 3 bases from J, with 18 bases in between. CDR3 size: 17 residues. CDR1 and CDR2 from the germline V gene are SGHTA and FQGTGA.

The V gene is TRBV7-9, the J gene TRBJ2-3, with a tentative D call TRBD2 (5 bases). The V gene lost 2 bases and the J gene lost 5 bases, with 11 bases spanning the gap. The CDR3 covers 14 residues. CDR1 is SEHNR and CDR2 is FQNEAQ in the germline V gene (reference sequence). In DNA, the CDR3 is TGTGCCAGCAGCTTACAGGACTTTAGAGATACGCAGTATTTT. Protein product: CASSLQDFRDTQYF. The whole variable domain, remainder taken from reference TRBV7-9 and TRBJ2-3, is DTGVSQNPRHKITKRGQNVTFRCDPISEHNRLYWYRQTLGQGPEFLTYFQNEAQLEKSRLLSDRFSAERPKGSFSTLEIQRTEQGDSAMYLCASSLQDFRDTQYFGPGTRLTVL.

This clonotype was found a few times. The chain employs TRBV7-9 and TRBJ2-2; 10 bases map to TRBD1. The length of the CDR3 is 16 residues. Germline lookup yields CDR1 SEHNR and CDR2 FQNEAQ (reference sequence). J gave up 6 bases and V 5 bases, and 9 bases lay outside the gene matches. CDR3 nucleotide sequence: TGTGCCAGCAGCGGAAGAGCCGGGACAGGGGCCGGGGAGCTGTTTTTT. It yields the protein CASSGRAGTGAGELFF. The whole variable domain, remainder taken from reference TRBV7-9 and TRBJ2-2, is DTGVSQNPRHKITKRGQNVTFRCDPISEHNRLYWYRQTLGQGPEFLTYFQNEAQLEKSRLLSDRFSAERPKGSFSTLEIQRTEQGDSAMYLCASSGRAGTGAGELFFGEGSRLTVL.

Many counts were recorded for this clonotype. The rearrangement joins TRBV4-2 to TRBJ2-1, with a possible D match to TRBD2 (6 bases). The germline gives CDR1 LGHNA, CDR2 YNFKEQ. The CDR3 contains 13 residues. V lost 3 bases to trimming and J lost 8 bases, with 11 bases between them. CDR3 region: CASSQGLGDEQFF. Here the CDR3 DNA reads TGTGCCAGCAGCCAGGGACTGGGTGATGAGCAGTTCTTC.

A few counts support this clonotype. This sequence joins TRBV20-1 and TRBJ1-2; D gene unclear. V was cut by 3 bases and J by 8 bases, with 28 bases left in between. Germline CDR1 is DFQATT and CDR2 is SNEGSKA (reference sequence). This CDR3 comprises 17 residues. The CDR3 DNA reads TGCAGTGCTAGGGCATCGGTCTGGATATTCCCCTCGGGAGGCTACACCTTC. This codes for CSARASVWIFPSGGYTF.

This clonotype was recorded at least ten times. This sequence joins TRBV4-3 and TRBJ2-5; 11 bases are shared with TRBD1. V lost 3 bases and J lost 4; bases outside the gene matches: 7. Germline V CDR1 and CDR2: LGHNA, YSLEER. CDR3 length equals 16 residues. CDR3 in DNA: TGCGCCAGCAGCCAGACGCCCGGGACAGGGGGAGAGACCCAGTACTTC. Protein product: CASSQTPGTGGETQYF.

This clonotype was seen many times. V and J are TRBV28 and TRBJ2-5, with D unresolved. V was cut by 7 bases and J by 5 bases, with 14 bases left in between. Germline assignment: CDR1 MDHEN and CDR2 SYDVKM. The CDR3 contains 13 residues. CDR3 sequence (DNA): TGTGCCAGCACCCCCTACATATCGGAGACCCAGTACTTC. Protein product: CASTPYISETQYF.

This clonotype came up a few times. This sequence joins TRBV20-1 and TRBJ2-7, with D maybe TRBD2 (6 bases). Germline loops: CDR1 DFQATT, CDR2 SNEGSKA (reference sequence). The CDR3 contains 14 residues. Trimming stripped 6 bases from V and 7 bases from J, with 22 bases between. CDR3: CSASVGGAPREQYF. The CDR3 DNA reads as TGCAGTGCGTCTGTCGGGGGTGCCCCTAGGGAGCAGTACTTC.

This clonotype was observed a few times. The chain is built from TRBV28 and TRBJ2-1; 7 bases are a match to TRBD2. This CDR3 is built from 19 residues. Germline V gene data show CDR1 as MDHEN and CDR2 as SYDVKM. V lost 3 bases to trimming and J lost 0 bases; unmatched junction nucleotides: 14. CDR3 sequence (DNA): TGTGCCAGCAGTTTCCGAACTATGGGGGGGAGAAGCTCCTACAATGAGCAGTTCTTC. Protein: CASSFRTMGGRSSYNEQFF. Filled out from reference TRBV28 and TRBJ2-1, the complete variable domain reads DVKVTQSSRYLVKRTGEKVFLECVQDMDHENMFWYRQDPGLGLRLIYFSYDVKMKEKGDIPEGYSVSREKKERFSLILESASTNQTSMYLCASSFRTMGGRSSYNEQFFGPGTRLTVL.

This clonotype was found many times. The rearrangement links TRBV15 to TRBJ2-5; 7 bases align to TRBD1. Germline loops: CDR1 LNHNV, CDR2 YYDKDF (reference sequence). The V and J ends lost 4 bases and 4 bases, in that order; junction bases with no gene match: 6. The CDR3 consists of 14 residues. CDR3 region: CATSKTGDPETQYF. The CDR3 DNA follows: TGTGCCACCAGCAAAACAGGGGATCCAGAGACCCAGTACTTC.

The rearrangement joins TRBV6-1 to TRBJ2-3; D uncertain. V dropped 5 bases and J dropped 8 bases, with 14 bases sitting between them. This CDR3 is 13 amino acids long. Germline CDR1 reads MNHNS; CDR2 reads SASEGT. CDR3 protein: CASSPPSLSTQYF. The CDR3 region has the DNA TGTGCCAGCAGTCCTCCCTCTTTGAGTACGCAGTATTTT.

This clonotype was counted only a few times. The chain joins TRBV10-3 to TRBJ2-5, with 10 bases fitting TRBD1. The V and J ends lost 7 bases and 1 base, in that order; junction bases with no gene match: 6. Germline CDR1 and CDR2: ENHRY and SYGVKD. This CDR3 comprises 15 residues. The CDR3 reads CAINPGTGAQETQYF. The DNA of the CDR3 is TGTGCCATCAATCCAGGGACAGGGGCCCAAGAGACCCAGTACTTC.

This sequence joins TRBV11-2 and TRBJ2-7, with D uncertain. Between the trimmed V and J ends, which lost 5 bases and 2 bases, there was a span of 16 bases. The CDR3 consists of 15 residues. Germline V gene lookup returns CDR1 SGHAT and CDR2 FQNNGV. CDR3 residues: CASSPDPGSTYEQYF. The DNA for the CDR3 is TGTGCCAGCAGCCCGGACCCGGGCTCCACCTACGAGCAGTACTTC.

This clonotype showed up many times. The CDR3 is CASSQRAGFNNEQFF. The DNA of the CDR3 is TGCGCCAGCAGCCAAAGGGCCGGGTTCAACAATGAGCAGTTCTTC. The chain combines TRBV4-3 with TRBJ2-1, with D unclear. This CDR3 comprises 15 residues. V lost 2 bases and J lost 5, with 13 bases in between. From germline, CDR1 is LGHNA and CDR2 YSLEER.

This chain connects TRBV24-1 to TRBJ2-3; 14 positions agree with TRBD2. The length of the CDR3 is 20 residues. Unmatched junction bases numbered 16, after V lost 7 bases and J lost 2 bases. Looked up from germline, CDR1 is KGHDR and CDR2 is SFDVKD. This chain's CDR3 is CATRGLGPGTSGSYTDTQYF. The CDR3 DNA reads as TGTGCCACCAGAGGGCTAGGCCCCGGGACTAGCGGGAGTTACACAGATACGCAGTATTTT.

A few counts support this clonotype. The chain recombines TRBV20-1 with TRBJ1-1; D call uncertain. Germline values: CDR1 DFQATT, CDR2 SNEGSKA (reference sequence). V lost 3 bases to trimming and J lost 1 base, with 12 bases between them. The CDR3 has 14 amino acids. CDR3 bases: TGCAGTGCTAGGTTAAGGGATGGGAACACTGAAGCTTTCTTT. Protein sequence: CSARLRDGNTEAFF.